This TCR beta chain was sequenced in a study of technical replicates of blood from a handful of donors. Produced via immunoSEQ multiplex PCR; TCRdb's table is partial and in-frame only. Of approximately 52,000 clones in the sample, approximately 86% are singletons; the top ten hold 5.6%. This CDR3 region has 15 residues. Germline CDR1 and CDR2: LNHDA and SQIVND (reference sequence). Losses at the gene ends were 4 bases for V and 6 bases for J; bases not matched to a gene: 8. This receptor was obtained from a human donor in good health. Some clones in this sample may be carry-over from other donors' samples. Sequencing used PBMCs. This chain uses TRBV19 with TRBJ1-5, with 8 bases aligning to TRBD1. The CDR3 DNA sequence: TGTGCCAGTAGTAGCCGGACAGGGATGAGTCAGCCCCAGCATTTT. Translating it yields CASSSRTGMSQPQHF.